This T cell receptor (beta chain) originates from a study of human T cells and chemical hapten exposure. Study overall: Patch tests containing 0.01% DPC, applied to the upper back, were read at 6 days. Study results and caveats: Clustering by CDR3 similarity yielded significantly more large clusters from expanded TCRs than controls.

MiXCR, run by TCRdb on the RACE reads, gives a single entry per CDR3 protein. The profile shows almost 40,000 distinct CDR3 sequences, about 7.4% of them singletons. The CDR3 spans 15 residues. The germline V gene encodes CDR1 MNHNY and CDR2 SVGAGI (reference sequence). V shed 7 bases and J shed 0 bases, with 13 bases lying between them. Time point given: pre-sensitization, week 0. Treatment here: therapeutic diphenylcyclopropenone sensitization with weekly scalp DPC. This clonotype has more than one count but fewer than ten. Antigen unknown. This receptor was obtained from a woman aged 45-65 years with alopecia areata. Some clones in this sample may be carry-over from other donors' samples. V is TRBV6-6 and J is TRBJ2-1; D is unclear. Source: whole blood, taken in connection with sensitization to the hapten diphenylcyclopropenone (DPC). CDR3 residues: CASTPYSSSYNEQFF. In DNA, the CDR3 is TGTGCCAGCACCCCCTACTCGAGCTCCTACAATGAGCAGTTCTTC.